These 20 T cell receptor beta chains originate from one sample sequenced in a study of T cell responses to AZD1222 COVID-19 vaccine (dated by TCRdb to the early 2020s). The time point label of this sample denotes: baseline before first vaccination. Library preparation used the immunoSEQ multiplex PCR assay. TCRdb holds this immuneACCESS table with in-frame rearrangements only. Some clones are missing; in checked studies, unresolved V genes explain under half, and the rest has no known cause. Across this sample there are 130,000 to 150,000 clones, with about 91% seen only once. In total, the top ten clones hold approximately 15% of the sample. Sequencing used peripheral blood, obtained on day 0 of AZD1222 vaccination. These receptors all come from an adult in good health.

This clone was picked up a small number of times. The chain joins TRBV12-3 or TRBV12-4 to TRBJ1-2; no clear D. Trimming cost V 6 bases and J 6 bases, with 11 bases left between them. CDR3 length: 12 amino acids. CDR3 coding DNA: TGTGCCAGCAGGCGATCCGCGGATGGCTACACCTTC. Protein: CASRRSADGYTF.

J is TRBJ2-5 and V is TRBV5-6; 8 bases map to TRBD1. The CDR3 has 16 residues. V trimming: 2 bases; J trimming: 5 bases; junction bases outside the gene matches: 11. Germline CDR1 and CDR2: SGHDT and YYEEEE. The CDR3 loop is CASSFRTGTNGETQYF. The CDR3 nucleotides read TGTGCCAGCAGCTTTAGGACAGGGACGAATGGGGAGACCCAGTACTTC.

The genes are TRBV9 and TRBJ1-1, with D unclear. The V and J ends lost 0 bases and 2 bases respectively, with 11 bases between them. The germline V gene encodes CDR1 SGDLS and CDR2 YYNGEE. The CDR3 is 15 amino acids. The CDR3 region is CASSVAETSNTEAFF. The CDR3 region has the DNA TGTGCCAGCAGCGTAGCGGAGACATCTAACACTGAAGCTTTCTTT.

The chain is built from TRBV6-5 and TRBJ2-7, with D unresolved. The CDR3 has 15 amino acids. Germline V CDR1 and CDR2: MNHEY, SVGAGI. V lost 4 bases, J lost 0 bases, and 13 bases lay in between. The CDR3 DNA follows: TGTGCCAGCAGTTCCGGTGTTCCAGGCTCCTACGAGCAGTACTTC. This encodes CASSSGVPGSYEQYF.

The CDR3 sequence: CASMVVGQGSYEQYF. The CDR3 bases are TGTGCCAGCATGGTGGTGGGACAGGGGTCCTACGAGCAGTACTTC. The chain combines TRBV2 with TRBJ2-7; TRBD1 matches at 10 bases. The CDR3 length is 15 residues. Germline V gene lookup returns CDR1 SNHLY and CDR2 FYNNEI. V was clipped by 7 bases and J by 1 base; unmatched bases: 7.

V gene TRBV7-2 combines with J gene TRBJ1-4; D gene unclear. The germline V gene encodes CDR1 SGHTA and CDR2 FQGNSA. The V and J ends lost 2 bases and 4 bases respectively, with 8 bases between them. This CDR3 comprises 14 residues. This CDR3 reads CASSLNSLNEKLFF. The CDR3 region has the DNA TGTGCCAGCAGCTTAAACAGCCTTAATGAAAAACTGTTTTTT.

The J gene is TRBJ2-7, the V gene TRBV6-4; D perhaps matches TRBD1 (5 bases). Germline V CDR1 and CDR2: MRHNA, SNTAGT. Trimming took off 6 bases at V and 1 base at J, with 16 bases between the two ends. The CDR3 is made up of 15 amino acids. The DNA of the CDR3 is TGTGCCAGCAGCGACAGAATCGGACCATCCTACGAGCAGTACTTC. This codes for CASSDRIGPSYEQYF.

The J gene is TRBJ1-4, the V gene TRBV19; possibly TRBD1 for D (5 bases). CDR1 and CDR2 from the germline V gene are LNHDA and SQIVND (reference sequence). The CDR3 is 14 residues long. The ends were cut back, 7 bases at V and 7 bases at J, with 16 bases in the middle. The CDR3 DNA sequence: TGTGCCAGTACCGGCGGGACGGACGTTGAAAAACTGTTTTTT. Its translation is CASTGGTDVEKLFF.

V is TRBV6-5 and J is TRBJ2-7; possible D gene TRBD1, 6 bases. The CDR3 consists of 15 residues. V lost 2 bases and J lost 6, with 17 bases in between. The germline gives CDR1 MNHEY, CDR2 SVGAGI. Here the CDR3 DNA reads TGTGCCAGCAGTTACGAAGGTCAGGGGAAGGGCGAGCAGTACTTC. Encoded protein: CASSYEGQGKGEQYF.

This chain uses TRBV5-1 with TRBJ1-6; a possible D gene is TRBD1 (5 bases). This CDR3 is 15 amino acids long. The germline V gene encodes CDR1 SGHRS and CDR2 YFSETQ. V dropped 1 base and J dropped 6 bases, with 11 bases sitting between them. The CDR3 region has the DNA TGCGCCAGCAGCTTGCTAGGGAGGGGTAATTCACCCCTCCACTTT. Translating gives CASSLLGRGNSPLHF.

The chain's CDR3 is CASSQQGVNIRGTSSYEQYF. CDR3 sequence (DNA): TGTGCCAGCAGCCAGCAGGGCGTAAACATAAGGGGCACCAGCTCCTACGAGCAGTACTTC. V usage is TRBV27 and J usage is TRBJ2-7; perhaps TRBD1 as D (5 bases). Trimming took 6 bases from V and 0 from J, leaving 30 bases between them. Germline V gene lookup returns CDR1 MNHEY and CDR2 SMNVEV (reference sequence). This CDR3 spans 20 amino acids.

The gene calls are TRBV4-2 and TRBJ1-4; a possible D gene is TRBD1 (5 bases). This CDR3 is 19 amino acids long. The germline gives CDR1 LGHNA, CDR2 YNFKEQ. V shed 0 bases and J shed 0 bases, with 17 bases lying between them. CDR3 sequence (DNA): TGTGCCAGCAGCCAAGACGATCCAGGGAGCTTCGCAACTAATGAAAAACTGTTTTTT. This gives the protein CASSQDDPGSFATNEKLFF.

V gene TRBV11-3 combines with J gene TRBJ2-1; D unclear. V was clipped by 2 bases and J by 7 bases, with 9 bases between them. This CDR3 spans 13 amino acids. Germline CDR1 reads SGHNT; CDR2 reads YENEEA. This CDR3 is CASSLKQRNEQFF. CDR3 nucleotides: TGTGCCAGCAGCTTAAAACAGCGTAATGAGCAGTTCTTC.

The V call is TRBV24-1, the J call TRBJ1-4, with 11 bases matching TRBD1. This CDR3 contains 15 residues. V shed 4 bases, J shed 10 bases, and the junction held 7 bases outside the gene matches. Germline loops: CDR1 KGHDR, CDR2 SFDVKD. In DNA form, the CDR3 reads TGTGCCACCAGTGACGGGACAGGGGGAAGCGGAAAACTGTTTTTT. Residues: CATSDGTGGSGKLFF.

The chain uses TRBV7-2 and TRBJ2-2; D unclear. There are 14 residues in the CDR3. V was cut by 6 bases and J by 0 bases, with 8 bases left in between. In germline, CDR1 is SGHTA, CDR2 FQGNSA. CDR3 region: CASSSLANTGELFF. The CDR3 nucleotides read TGTGCCAGCAGTTCTCTGGCGAACACCGGGGAGCTGTTTTTT.

The rearrangement links TRBV5-1 to TRBJ1-2; D perhaps matches TRBD1 (5 bases). Between the trimmed V and J ends, which lost 4 bases and 2 bases, there was a span of 9 bases. CDR1 is SGHRS, CDR2 YFSETQ, per germline. The CDR3 is made up of 13 amino acids. CDR3 bases: TGCGCCAGCAGCCCCGGGGGAAACTATGGCTACACCTTC. It yields the protein CASSPGGNYGYTF. Using reference TRBV5-1 and TRBJ1-2 for the parts outside the CDR3, the full variable domain is KAGVTQTPRYLIKTRGQQVTLSCSPISGHRSVSWYQQTPGQGLQFLFEYFSETQRNKGNFPGRFSGRQFSNSRSEMNVSTLELGDSALYLCASSPGGNYGYTFGSGTRLTVV.

The rearrangement uses TRBV27 and TRBJ1-5; 7 nucleotides agree with TRBD1. The CDR3 extends over 15 amino acids. V lost 0 bases to trimming and J lost 4 bases; unmatched junction nucleotides: 3. From germline, CDR1 is MNHEY and CDR2 SMNVEV (reference sequence). The CDR3 protein is CASSLSGQANQPQHF. CDR3 nucleotides: TGTGCCAGCAGTTTATCAGGACAGGCTAATCAGCCCCAGCATTTT.

The rearrangement joins TRBV28 to TRBJ1-5; maybe TRBD1 (6 bases). The CDR3 extends over 14 amino acids. Trimming cost V 8 bases and J 3 bases, with 14 bases left between them. Germline V gene lookup returns CDR1 MDHEN and CDR2 SYDVKM. CDR3 nucleotide sequence: TGTGCCAGCGTACCCGGGGGCTACAATCAGCCCCAGCATTTT. Its protein product is CASVPGGYNQPQHF.

The CDR3 DNA reads TGTGCCAGCAGCCGCGGGACAGTTCGAACAGCTGAAGCTTTCTTT. Protein: CASSRGTVRTAEAFF. V and J are TRBV5-6 and TRBJ1-1; 7 bases map to TRBD1. V dropped 4 bases and J dropped 6; count of bases not matched to a gene: 12. The germline gives CDR1 SGHDT, CDR2 YYEEEE. The CDR3 length is 15 residues.

The gene calls are TRBV27 and TRBJ1-2; 7 positions match TRBD1. This CDR3 comprises 16 residues. Looked up from germline, CDR1 is MNHEY and CDR2 is SMNVEV (reference sequence). With V trimmed by 4 bases and J by 1 base, 9 bases remained unmatched. CDR3 amino acids: CASSSYTGELNYGYTF. The DNA for the CDR3 is TGTGCCAGCAGTTCATACACAGGGGAGCTTAACTATGGCTACACCTTC.